A selection of T cell receptor beta chains follows, all from one sample in a study of identical twins. Each CDR3 protein gets one entry after TCRdb re-called the 5' RACE reads with MiXCR. The data hold fewer than 650,000 distinct CDR3 sequences, with around 7.5% observed a single time. The sample was also linked to a second study, of yellow fever vaccine responses in identical twins.

Sequenced: PBMCs. These receptors all come from a woman aged 18-30 years in good health. Each CDR3 is given with its conserved first and last residue. The order of the fields is J gene, D gene, V gene, clone size, CDR3 DNA, CDR3 protein. The D gene is left open where the match is weak. The listing skips clone size in some rows; elsewhere it reads once, few, many or a size class.

>TRBJ2-7|TRBD1|TRBV24-1|few
TGTGCCACCAGTGATCCCCGGACAGGGCAGGGGGACGAGCAGTACTTC
CATSDPRTGQGDEQYF
>TRBJ2-1|TRBD1|TRBV28|few
TGTGCCAGCAGTCCCACGGCAGGGGGAAAGGTTGAGCAGTTCTTC
CASSPTAGGKVEQFF
>TRBJ1-2|TRBD1|TRBV11-2|many
TGTGCCAGCAGCACAACAGGGGGCGGCTATGGCTACACCTTC
CASSTTGGGYGYTF
>TRBJ2-1|-|TRBV7-8|-
TGTGCCAGCAGCTTAGGGATAGACGTCTCCTACAATGAGCAGTTCTTC
CASSLGIDVSYNEQFF
>TRBJ2-5|-|TRBV7-8|many
TGTGCCAGCAGTTCCCGCCGATATGTTGGGCAAGAGACCCAGTACTTC
CASSSRRYVGQETQYF
>TRBJ2-5|TRBD2|TRBV7-2|few
TGTGCCAGCAGCGACAACGGGGGGGCACTAGTGGAGACCCAGTACTTC
CASSDNGGALVETQYF
>TRBJ2-7|TRBD1|TRBV11-2|few
TGTGCCAGCAGCCCAGCGTCAGGGGGTGAGCAGTACTTC
CASSPASGGEQYF
>TRBJ2-7|-|TRBV12-3/TRBV12-4|many
TGTGCCAGCAGTCCTCCTTCTGCCTACGAGCAGTACTTC
CASSPPSAYEQYF
>TRBJ1-4|-|TRBV7-8|few
TGTGCCAGCAGCTTAGATACCCGCCGTGCAACTAATGAAAAACTGTTTTTT
CASSLDTRRATNEKLFF
>TRBJ2-1|-|TRBV21-1|-
TGTGCCAGCAGCAAGGTAGACTGTCACAAGAATGAGCAGTTCTTC
CASSKVDCHKNEQFF
>TRBJ2-6|TRBD1|TRBV12-3/TRBV12-4|-
TGTGCCAGCAGTTCCCCGAGGGACAGCCACAAATCTGGGGCCAACGTCCTGACTTTC
CASSSPRDSHKSGANVLTF
>TRBJ1-1|TRBD1|TRBV6-5|few
TGTGCCAGCAGTTACTCGAGATGGGACAGGCGGACTGAAGCTTTCTTT
CASSYSRWDRRTEAFF
>TRBJ2-3|TRBD2|TRBV5-1|few
TGCGCCAGCAGCAAGGGACTAGTCGGTGCAGATACGCAGTATTTT
CASSKGLVGADTQYF
>TRBJ2-3|-|TRBV5-5|-
TGTGCCAGCAGCTTGAAACTACGCGGGGTTACAGATACGCAGTATTTT
CASSLKLRGVTDTQYF
>TRBJ2-5|-|TRBV10-3|few
TGTGCCATCAGTGAGTCGTTGGGACCGGATCGGGAGACCCAGTACTTC
CAISESLGPDRETQYF
>TRBJ2-1|TRBD2|TRBV12-3/TRBV12-4|-
TGTGCCAGCAAGATGCGGGAGGGCCCCAATGAGCAGTTCTTC
CASKMREGPNEQFF
>TRBJ1-1|TRBD1|TRBV6-1|few
TGTGCCAGCAGCTCCGACAGGGTGAGAACTGAAGCTTTCTTT
CASSSDRVRTEAFF
>TRBJ1-1|-|TRBV6-5|-
TGTGCCAGCAGTTACTGGGAGGCGGACACTGAAGCTTTCTTT
CASSYWEADTEAFF
>TRBJ2-3|-|TRBV7-9|-
TGTGCCAGCACCCCACTGGGGGCAGATACGCAGTATTTT
CASTPLGADTQYF
>TRBJ2-3|TRBD2|TRBV28|many
TGTGCCAGCAGTAGATGGACTAGCGGGGGACAAGATACGCAGTATTTT
CASSRWTSGGQDTQYF
>TRBJ2-4|TRBD1|TRBV29-1|-
TGCAGCGTAAGGACAGGGCGGAGTTCCCTATCTGTAGCCAAAAACATTCAGTACTTC
CSVRTGRSSLSVAKNIQYF
>TRBJ2-5|TRBD2|TRBV14|many
TGTGCCAGCAGCCCCCTCGGGCGCGGGGGGGCCGGTGAGACCCAGTACTTC
CASSPLGRGGAGETQYF
>TRBJ2-3|-|TRBV15|few
TGTGCCACCAGCAGAGGTCAGGGGGGGTCGGCCCACACAGATACGCAGTATTTT
CATSRGQGGSAHTDTQYF
>TRBJ2-3|TRBD2|TRBV12-3/TRBV12-4|many
TGTGCCAGCAGCTTAACCCCGACTAGCAGCACAGATACGCAGTATTTT
CASSLTPTSSTDTQYF
>TRBJ2-5|-|TRBV5-1|many
TGCGCCAGCAGCTTGGTAACCGGGAGAGGGGAGACCCAGTACTTC
CASSLVTGRGETQYF
>TRBJ2-1|TRBD2|TRBV20-1|many
TGCAGTGCTAGACTAGCGGGAGTCCATGAGCAGTTCTTC
CSARLAGVHEQFF
>TRBJ2-3|TRBD2|TRBV12-3/TRBV12-4|few
TGTGCCAGCAGCCCCGGGACTAGCGGGAGGTTTAGCACAGATACGCAGTATTTT
CASSPGTSGRFSTDTQYF
>TRBJ1-1|-|TRBV5-1|-
TGCGCCAGCAGCTTGGAGCCAGAAGGAACTGAAGCTTTCTTT
CASSLEPEGTEAFF
>TRBJ1-1|-|TRBV12-3/TRBV12-4|many
TGTGCCAGCAAGGACGGCCGTTTTGTGAGCACTGAAGCTTTCTTT
CASKDGRFVSTEAFF
>TRBJ2-1|TRBD1|TRBV4-1|many
TGCGCCAGCAGCCCACGACAGGGTGTACAGAATGAGCAGTTCTTC
CASSPRQGVQNEQFF
>TRBJ1-2|TRBD1|TRBV5-6|-
TGTGCCAGCAGCCCACGACAGGGTTGGGAGACTAACTATGGCTACACCTTC
CASSPRQGWETNYGYTF
>TRBJ1-2|-|TRBV14|many
TGTGCCAGCAGCCAAGTCGGCCCGGGGGGCGGTTATGGCTACACCTTC
CASSQVGPGGGYGYTF
>TRBJ2-3|-|TRBV12-3/TRBV12-4|many
TGTGCCAGCAGTTTTAGGGCTAGCACAGATACGCAGTATTTT
CASSFRASTDTQYF
>TRBJ1-1|TRBD1|TRBV12-5|few
TGTGCTAGTGGTTTGAACCAGGGGGGTGCTTTCTTT
CASGLNQGGAFF
>TRBJ2-1|TRBD2|TRBV5-1|-
TGCGCCAGCAGCCTGGGACTAGCGGGAGCGGTTAGTGAGCAGTTCTTC
CASSLGLAGAVSEQFF
>TRBJ2-5|-|TRBV5-1|few
TGCGCCAGCAGCTTGGTCGGGCAGGGAGGTGTAGGAGAGACCCAGTACTTC
CASSLVGQGGVGETQYF
>TRBJ2-3|TRBD2|TRBV5-6|-
TGTGCCAGCAGTTTCCTTGGACTAGATTTCGGTTTT
CASSFLGLDFGF
>TRBJ2-4|TRBD2|TRBV11-1|-
TGTGCCAGCAGCTTAGGTACTACGGAAAGCGGGAGTAAAAACATTCAGTACTTC
CASSLGTTESGSKNIQYF
>TRBJ2-1|-|TRBV5-6|-
TGTGCCAGCTGGAGTGGGTTCTTC
CASWSGFF
>TRBJ1-1|TRBD1|TRBV29-1|many
TGCAGTGTAGGAACCGGGACAGTGGGCACTGAAGCTTTCTTT
CSVGTGTVGTEAFF
>TRBJ1-5|-|TRBV2|few
TGTGCCAGTAAGGTCCAGAGCAATCAGCCCCAGCATTTT
CASKVQSNQPQHF
>TRBJ2-7|-|TRBV6-1|-
TGTGCCAGCAGTGAGTCGGAGAGGAAGCTAGACTACGAGCAGTACTTC
CASSESERKLDYEQYF
>TRBJ2-3|-|TRBV10-3|-
TGTGCCATCGGGGGTCGGGATACGCAGTATTTT
CAIGGRDTQYF
>TRBJ2-5|TRBD1|TRBV4-1|many
TGCGCCAGCAGCCAGACAGGGAGAGGGAGTCAAGAGACCCAGTACTTC
CASSQTGRGSQETQYF
>TRBJ1-6|TRBD1|TRBV2|many
TGTGCCACCCTCCGGGACAGGAATTCACCCCTCCACTTT
CATLRDRNSPLHF
>TRBJ2-2|TRBD2|TRBV7-2|few
TGTGCCAGCAGCTTACTAGCGGGAGTCACCACCGGGGAGCTGTTTTTT
CASSLLAGVTTGELFF
>TRBJ2-2|-|TRBV24-1|many
TGTGCCACCAGTGTCGCGGGAAGTCGATACGGCACCGGGGAGCTGTTTTTT
CATSVAGSRYGTGELFF
>TRBJ2-5|TRBD1|TRBV19|-
TGTGCCAGTAGTCCCCTAGGGACAGATCACCAAGAGACCCAGTACTTC
CASSPLGTDHQETQYF
>TRBJ2-2|TRBD1|TRBV12-3/TRBV12-4|few
TGTGCCAGCAGCCGTGGGCGGACAGGGGTGACCGGGGAGCTGTTTTTT
CASSRGRTGVTGELFF
>TRBJ1-2|-|TRBV4-1|few
TGCGCCAGCAGCCAAGTGAGGGAGAACTATGGCTACACCTTC
CASSQVRENYGYTF
>TRBJ1-2|-|TRBV29-1|few
TGCAGCGTACCCGCGACCGGGGTCGGCTACACCTTC
CSVPATGVGYTF
>TRBJ2-4|-|TRBV12-3/TRBV12-4|many
TGTGCCAGCAGTTTCTTAAGCCCCAAAAACATTCAGTACTTC
CASSFLSPKNIQYF
>TRBJ2-4|-|TRBV12-3/TRBV12-4|-
TGTGCCAGCAGTTCGACAGAAAACATTCAGTACTTC
CASSSTENIQYF
>TRBJ2-1|TRBD2|TRBV18|-
TGTGCCAGCTCACCACCGTTAGCGGGTACCTTGGATGAGCAGTTCTTC
CASSPPLAGTLDEQFF
>TRBJ2-1|TRBD2|TRBV9|few
TGTGCCAGCAGCCTCCGGACTAGCGTATACAATGAGCAGTTCTTC
CASSLRTSVYNEQFF